This TCR beta chain stems from a study of identical twins. Whole-study findings and limits: One should note that invariant MAIT and iNKT cells could partly confound zero-insertion analyses. Fewer insertions characterized abundant cord blood beta clonotypes, whereas memory repertoires showed none. In monozygotic twins, models underestimated the sharing of out-of-frame TCR alpha. The study based its conclusions on cross-sectional statistical analysis and did not follow the same donors.

This clonotype was seen ten or more times. Its antigen is still unknown. CDR1 and CDR2 (germline): KGHDR, SFDVKD. V lost 6 bases and J 8 bases, leaving 13 bases between the germline ends. The CDR3 totals 13 residues. From the 5' RACE reads, TCRdb called clonotypes with MiXCR, one entry per CDR3 protein. The sample holds some 460,000 distinct CDR3 sequences; more than 13% are singletons and the top ten take roughly 0.56%. In addition, the sample was reused for a study of yellow fever vaccine responses in identical twins.

The clonotype comes from a woman in her late teens or twenties in good health. This sequence joins TRBV24-1 and TRBJ2-1; perhaps TRBD2 as D (5 bases). The sample comprised CD4+ T cells sorted from blood. CDR3 residues: CATSNKRPDEQFF. In nucleotides, the CDR3 is TGTGCCACCAGTAATAAGCGGCCAGATGAGCAGTTCTTC.